This T cell receptor (beta chain) was identified in a study of cytomegalovirus exposure and HLA in healthy donors. The study ran its PCR with 60 Vbeta and 13 Jbeta primers. The method was immunoSEQ multiplex PCR; TCRdb's version includes in-frame clones alone and lacks a portion of them. The data show about 150,000 clones, around four fifths seen once. The sequence was obtained from a woman aged 50 to 65 in good health and CMV-seropositive. Sequences were obtained from PBMCs.

CDR3 loop: CASSGQGTNEKLFF. DNA of the CDR3: TGCGCCAGCAGTGGTCAGGGAACTAATGAAAAACTGTTTTTT. The chain is built from TRBV10-2 and TRBJ1-4; D perhaps matches TRBD1 (5 bases). The CDR3 is made up of 14 amino acids. CDR1 is WSHSY and CDR2 is SAAADI in the germline V gene. V was clipped by 4 bases and J by 1 base, with 7 bases between them.